Below, one T cell receptor beta chain is given with its context. Antigen specificity is unknown. The CDR3 spans 13 residues. Trimming took 6 bases from V and 4 from J; bases not matched to a gene: 5. Germline assignment: CDR1 MGHDK and CDR2 SYGVNS. The data were obtained in a study of T cells after posttransplantation cyclophosphamide. The data were produced by immunoSEQ multiplex PCR, yet TCRdb's version contains in-frame clones alone and is incomplete. The sample holds about 32,000 clones, about 90% seen once. The study's findings and limits: Recipient CMV seropositivity and CMV reactivation strongly tracked TRB clonality. Later blood repertoires were often dominated by clones from the donor CD8+ memory compartment. Blood and skin or GI T cell repertoires showed limited TRB overlap.

Sequences were obtained from PBMCs. V and J are TRBV25-1 and TRBJ2-7; the match to TRBD2 covers 8 bases. This sequence originates from a woman aged 35 to 49 with a blood cancer, CMV-positive, and with a related stem cell donor. The CDR3 spells CASRGAGAYEQYF. The CDR3 DNA sequence: TGTGCCAGCAGGGGAGCGGGGGCATACGAGCAGTACTTC.